A single sample is the source of the 6 T cell receptor beta chains below, sequenced in a study of blood T cells in healthy people across ages. A sample-barcoded 5' primer and a J-beta primer mix were used in a second PCR of about 7 to 12 cycles. TCRdb reprocessed the 5' RACE reads with MiXCR, giving one entry per CDR3 protein. This table has roughly 800,000 distinct CDR3 sequences, roughly 24% appearing once. These records were also assigned to another study, of T cells of mothers and their children.

Sequenced sample: blood. The receptor set was obtained from a boy aged 10-17 years in good health.

The gene calls are TRBV7-2 and TRBJ1-4; TRBD1 matches 7 bases. Germline V gives CDR1 SGHTA, CDR2 FQGNSA. The CDR3 has 14 residues. Trimming removed 5 bases from V and 4 bases from J; junction bases left unmatched: 4. Here the CDR3 reads CASSRDSHNEKLFF. The CDR3 DNA sequence: TGTGCCAGCAGCAGGGACAGTCATAATGAAAAACTGTTTTTT.

This clonotype has only one observation. The chain has TRBV7-9 and TRBJ2-2, with D perhaps TRBD1 (5 bases). CDR3 length: 17 residues. Trimming took off 0 bases at V and 2 bases at J, with 13 bases between the two ends. The V gene's germline CDR1 is SEHNR and CDR2 FQNEAQ (reference sequence). The DNA of the CDR3 is TGTGCCAGCAGCTTAGCATATTTCCAGGGAAACACCGGGGAGCTGTTTTTT. Encoded protein: CASSLAYFQGNTGELFF.

V gene TRBV28 combines with J gene TRBJ2-1, with D perhaps assigned TRBD1 or TRBD2 (7 bases each). V dropped 4 bases and J dropped 8 bases, with 18 bases sitting between them. CDR1 is MDHEN, CDR2 SYDVKM, per germline. The CDR3 is 15 residues long. As DNA, the CDR3 is TGTGCCAGCAGTTCCCCCAGGGGGGGGCGGGATGAGCAGTTCTTC. Translation: CASSSPRGGRDEQFF. Full variable domain (rest looked up from reference TRBV28 and TRBJ2-1): DVKVTQSSRYLVKRTGEKVFLECVQDMDHENMFWYRQDPGLGLRLIYFSYDVKMKEKGDIPEGYSVSREKKERFSLILESASTNQTSMYLCASSSPRGGRDEQFFGPGTRLTVL.

This clonotype was detected only a few times. This chain joins TRBV7-3 and TRBJ2-5; TRBD1 matches 9 bases. The V gene end was trimmed by 5 bases and the J gene end by 5 bases; junction bases not matched to a gene: 9. Germline loops: CDR1 SGHTA, CDR2 FQGTGA. The CDR3 consists of 15 residues. The CDR3 region has the DNA TGTGCCAGCAGCCTCGCGGGACAGGGTCCGGAGACCCAGTACTTC. It translates to CASSLAGQGPETQYF.

This clonotype appeared a few times. A read error may account for a junction end that differs from germline. The chain uses TRBV20-1 and TRBJ2-5; tentatively, D is TRBD2 (6 bases). The CDR3 is 13 residues long. CDR1 and CDR2 (germline): DFQATT, SNEGSKA (reference sequence). CDR3 in amino acids: CSTSFASQETQYF. The CDR3 DNA sequence: TGCAGTACTAGCTTTGCCTCTCAAGAGACCCAGTACTTC.

A few counts support this clonotype. This sequence joins TRBV4-1 and TRBJ2-4; tentatively, D is TRBD1 (5 bases). The V gene's germline CDR1 is MGHRA and CDR2 YSYEKL. This CDR3 has 15 residues. Trimming pared 0 bases from V and 9 bases from J, leaving 15 bases between. The CDR3 sequence is CASSQDGARQTIQYF. CDR3 DNA sequence: TGCGCCAGCAGCCAAGATGGGGCAAGACAGACCATTCAGTACTTC.